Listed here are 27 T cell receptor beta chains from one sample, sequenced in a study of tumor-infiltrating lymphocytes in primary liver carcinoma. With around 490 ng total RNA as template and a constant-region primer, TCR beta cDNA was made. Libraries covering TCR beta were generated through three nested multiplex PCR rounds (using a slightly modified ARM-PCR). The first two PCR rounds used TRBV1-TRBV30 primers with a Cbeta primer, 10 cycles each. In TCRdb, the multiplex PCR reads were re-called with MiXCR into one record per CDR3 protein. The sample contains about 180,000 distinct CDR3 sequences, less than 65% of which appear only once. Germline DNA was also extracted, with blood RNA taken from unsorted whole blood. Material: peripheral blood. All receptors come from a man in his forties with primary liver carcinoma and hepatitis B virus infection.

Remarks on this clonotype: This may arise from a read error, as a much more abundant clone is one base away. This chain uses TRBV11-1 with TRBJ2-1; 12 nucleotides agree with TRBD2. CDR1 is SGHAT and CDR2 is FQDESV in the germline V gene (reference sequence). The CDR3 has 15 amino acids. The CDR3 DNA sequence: TGTGTCAGCAGCTTCCGGACTAGCGGGGCCAGCGAGCAGTTCTTC. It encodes CVSSFRTSGASEQFF.

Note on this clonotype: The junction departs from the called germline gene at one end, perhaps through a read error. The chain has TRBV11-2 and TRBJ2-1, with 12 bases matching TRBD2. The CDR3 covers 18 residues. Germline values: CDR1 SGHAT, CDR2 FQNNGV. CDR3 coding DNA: TGTGCCAGCAGCCAAGGGGCCCTAGCGGGAGGGCCTAACATTGAGCAATTCTTC. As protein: CASSQGALAGGPNIEQFF.

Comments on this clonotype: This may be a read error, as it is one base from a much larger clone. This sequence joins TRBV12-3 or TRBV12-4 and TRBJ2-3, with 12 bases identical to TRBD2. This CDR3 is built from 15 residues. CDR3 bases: TGTGCCATCAGTATTACTAGCGGGAGGACAGATACGCAGTATTTT. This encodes CAISITSGRTDTQYF.

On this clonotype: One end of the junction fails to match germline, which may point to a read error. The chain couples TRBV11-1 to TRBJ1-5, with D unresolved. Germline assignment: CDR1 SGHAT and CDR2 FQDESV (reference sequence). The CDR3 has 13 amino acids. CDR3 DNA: TGTGCCAGCAGTTCCGGGCCAGATCAGCCCCAGCTTTTT. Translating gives CASSSGPDQPQLF.

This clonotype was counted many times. CDR3 nucleotide sequence: TGCAGCGTTGGTTCAGGAGGGAGCTCCTACGAGCAGTACTTC. Residues: CSVGSGGSSYEQYF. This sequence joins TRBV29-1 and TRBJ2-7; D might be TRBD2 (6 bases). CDR3 size: 14 residues. Germline CDR1 is SQVTM and CDR2 is ANQGSEA. Trimming pared 4 bases from V and 0 bases from J, leaving 13 bases between.

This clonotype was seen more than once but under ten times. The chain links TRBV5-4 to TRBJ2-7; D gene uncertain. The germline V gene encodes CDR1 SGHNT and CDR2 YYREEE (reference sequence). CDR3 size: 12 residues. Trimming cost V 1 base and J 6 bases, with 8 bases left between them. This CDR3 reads CASSLNLPEQYF. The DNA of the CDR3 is TGTGCCAGCAGCTTGAATCTGCCCGAGCAGTACTTC.

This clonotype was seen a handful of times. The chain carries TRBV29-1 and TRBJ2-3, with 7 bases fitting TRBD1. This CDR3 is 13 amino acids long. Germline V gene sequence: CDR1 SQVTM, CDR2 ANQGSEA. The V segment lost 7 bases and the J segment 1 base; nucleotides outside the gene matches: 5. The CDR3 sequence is CSARDSGTDTQYF. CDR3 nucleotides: TGCAGCGCTCGGGACAGCGGCACAGATACGCAGTATTTT.

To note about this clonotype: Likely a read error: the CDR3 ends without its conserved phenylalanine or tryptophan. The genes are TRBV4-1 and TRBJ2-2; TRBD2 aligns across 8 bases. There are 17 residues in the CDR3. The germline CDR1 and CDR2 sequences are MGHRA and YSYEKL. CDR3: CASSQPDSGTNTGELFS. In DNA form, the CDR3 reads TGCGCCAGCAGCCAACCTGATAGCGGGACGAATACCGGGGAGCTGTTTTCT.

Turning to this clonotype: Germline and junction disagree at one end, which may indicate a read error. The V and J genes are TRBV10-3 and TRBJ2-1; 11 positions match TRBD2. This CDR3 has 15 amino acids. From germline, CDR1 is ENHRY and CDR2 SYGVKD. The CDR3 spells CAVSELAGVFNEQFF. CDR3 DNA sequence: TGTGCCGTCAGTGAACTAGCGGGAGTATTCAATGAGCAGTTCTTC.

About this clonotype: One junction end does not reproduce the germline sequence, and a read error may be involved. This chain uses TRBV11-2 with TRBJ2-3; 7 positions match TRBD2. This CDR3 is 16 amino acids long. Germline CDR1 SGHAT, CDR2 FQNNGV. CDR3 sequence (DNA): TGTACCAGCAGCTTAGTATCTAGCGGCAGCACAGATACGCAGTATTTT. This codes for CTSSLVSSGSTDTQYF. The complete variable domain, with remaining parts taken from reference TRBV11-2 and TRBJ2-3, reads EAGVAQSPRYKIIEKRQSVAFWCNPISGHATLYWYQQILGQGPKLLIQFQNNGVVDDSQLPKDRFSAERLKGVDSTLKIQPAKLEDSAVYLCTSSLVSSGSTDTQYFGPGTRLTVL.

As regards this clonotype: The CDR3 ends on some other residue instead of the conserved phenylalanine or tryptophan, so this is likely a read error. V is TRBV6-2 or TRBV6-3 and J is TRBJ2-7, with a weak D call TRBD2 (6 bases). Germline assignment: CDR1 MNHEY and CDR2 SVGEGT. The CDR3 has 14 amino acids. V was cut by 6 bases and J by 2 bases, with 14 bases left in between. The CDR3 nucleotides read TGTGCCAGCAGAGGATTGGGGGGACCCTACGAGCAGTACCTC. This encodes CASRGLGGPYEQYL.

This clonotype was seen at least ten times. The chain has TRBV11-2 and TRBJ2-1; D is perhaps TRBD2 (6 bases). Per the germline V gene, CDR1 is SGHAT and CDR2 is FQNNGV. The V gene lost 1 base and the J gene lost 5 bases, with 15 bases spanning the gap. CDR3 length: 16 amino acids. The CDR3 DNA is TGTGCCAGCAGCTTAGTCGTCTTCGGGGGAAACAATGAGCAGTTCTTC. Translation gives CASSLVVFGGNNEQFF.

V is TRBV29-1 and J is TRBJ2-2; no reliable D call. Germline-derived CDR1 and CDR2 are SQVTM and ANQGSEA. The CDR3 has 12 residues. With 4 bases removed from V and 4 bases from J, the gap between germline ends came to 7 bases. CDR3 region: CSVGAATGELFF. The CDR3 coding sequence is TGCAGCGTTGGGGCAGCCACCGGGGAGCTGTTTTTT.

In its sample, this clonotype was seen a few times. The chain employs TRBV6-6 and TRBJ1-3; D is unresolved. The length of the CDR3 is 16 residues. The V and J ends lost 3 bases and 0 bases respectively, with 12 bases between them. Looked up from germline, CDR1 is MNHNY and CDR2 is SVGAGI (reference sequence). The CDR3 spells CASSYIGGNSGNTIYF. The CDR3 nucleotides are TGTGCCAGCAGTTATATAGGCGGGAACTCTGGAAACACCATATATTTT.

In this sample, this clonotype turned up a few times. CDR3 in DNA: TGTGCCAGCAGCCCCGGACAGGCCGCAGATACGCAGTATTTT. Its translation: CASSPGQAADTQYF. The chain recombines TRBV5-4 with TRBJ2-3, with 7 bases matching TRBD1. This CDR3 is built from 14 residues. With V trimmed by 4 bases and J by 4 bases, 6 bases remained unmatched. Germline V lookup: CDR1 SGHNT, CDR2 YYREEE (reference sequence).

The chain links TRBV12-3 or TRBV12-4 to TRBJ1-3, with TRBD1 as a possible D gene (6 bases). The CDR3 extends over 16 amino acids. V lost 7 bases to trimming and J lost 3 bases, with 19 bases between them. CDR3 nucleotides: TGTGCCAGCATGCTTGGGGGCCCGGGTTATGGAAACACCATATATTTT. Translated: CASMLGGPGYGNTIYF.

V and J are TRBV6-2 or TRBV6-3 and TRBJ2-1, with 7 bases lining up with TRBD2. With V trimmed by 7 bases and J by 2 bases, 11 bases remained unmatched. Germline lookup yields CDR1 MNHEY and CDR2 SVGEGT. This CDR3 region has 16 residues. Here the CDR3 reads CASTSSGGLPYNEQFF. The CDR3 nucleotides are TGTGCCAGCACCTCCTCCGGGGGACTACCCTACAATGAGCAGTTCTTC.

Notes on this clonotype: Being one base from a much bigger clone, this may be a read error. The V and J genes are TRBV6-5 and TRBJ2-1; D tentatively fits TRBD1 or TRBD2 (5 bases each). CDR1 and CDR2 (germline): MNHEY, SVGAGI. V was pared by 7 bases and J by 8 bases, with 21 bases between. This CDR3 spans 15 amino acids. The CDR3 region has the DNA TGTGCCAGCAACCCAAGAGAGGGAATAGGGGATGAGCAGTTCTTC. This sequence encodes CASNPREGIGDEQFF.

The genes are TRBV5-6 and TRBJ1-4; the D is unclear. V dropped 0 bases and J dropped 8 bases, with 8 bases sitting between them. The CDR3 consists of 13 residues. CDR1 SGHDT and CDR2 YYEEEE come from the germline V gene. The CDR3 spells CASSLVVGEKLFF. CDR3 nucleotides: TGTGCCAGCAGCTTGGTCGTCGGGGAAAAACTGTTTTTT.

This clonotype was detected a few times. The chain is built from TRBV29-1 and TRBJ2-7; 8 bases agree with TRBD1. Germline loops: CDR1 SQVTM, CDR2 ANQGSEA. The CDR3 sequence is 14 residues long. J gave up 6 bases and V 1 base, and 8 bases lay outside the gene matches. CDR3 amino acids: CSVEGLDRGFEQYF. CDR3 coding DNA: TGCAGCGTTGAAGGTCTAGACAGGGGATTCGAGCAGTACTTC.

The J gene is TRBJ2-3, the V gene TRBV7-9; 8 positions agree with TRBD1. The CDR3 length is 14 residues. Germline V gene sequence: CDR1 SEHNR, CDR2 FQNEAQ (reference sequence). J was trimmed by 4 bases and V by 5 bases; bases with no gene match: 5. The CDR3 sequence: CASSPDRAADTQYF. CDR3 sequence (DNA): TGTGCCAGCAGCCCGGACAGGGCGGCAGATACGCAGTATTTT.

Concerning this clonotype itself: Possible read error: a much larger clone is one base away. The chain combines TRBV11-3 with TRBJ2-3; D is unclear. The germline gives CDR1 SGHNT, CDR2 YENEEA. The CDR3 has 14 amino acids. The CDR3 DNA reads TGTGCCAGCAGCTTAAGTAGGGCGGAAGATACGAAGTATTTT. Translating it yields CASSLSRAEDTKYF.

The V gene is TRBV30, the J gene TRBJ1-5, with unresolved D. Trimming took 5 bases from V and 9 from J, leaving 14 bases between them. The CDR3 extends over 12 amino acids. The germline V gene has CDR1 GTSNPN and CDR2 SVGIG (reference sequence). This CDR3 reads CAWAPALGPQHF. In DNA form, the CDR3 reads TGTGCCTGGGCTCCCGCGTTAGGGCCCCAGCATTTT.

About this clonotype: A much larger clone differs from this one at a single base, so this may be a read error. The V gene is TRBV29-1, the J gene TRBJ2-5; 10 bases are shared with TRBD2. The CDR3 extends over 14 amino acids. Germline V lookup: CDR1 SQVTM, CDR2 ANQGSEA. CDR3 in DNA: TGCAGCGTCCTACTAGCGGGATCCCAAGAGACCCACTACTTC. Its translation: CSVLLAGSQETHYF.

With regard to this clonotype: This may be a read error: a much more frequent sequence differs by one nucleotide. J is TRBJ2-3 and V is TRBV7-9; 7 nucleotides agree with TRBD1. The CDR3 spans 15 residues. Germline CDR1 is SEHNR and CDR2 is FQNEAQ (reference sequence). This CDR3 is CASSLGRTGTDRQYF. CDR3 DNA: TGTGCCAGCAGCTTAGGGCGGACAGGCACAGATAGGCAGTATTTT.

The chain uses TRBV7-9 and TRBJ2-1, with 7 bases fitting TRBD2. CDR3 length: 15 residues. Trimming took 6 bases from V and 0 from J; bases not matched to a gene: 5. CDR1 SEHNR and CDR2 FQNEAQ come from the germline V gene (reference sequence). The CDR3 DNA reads TGTGCCAGCAGAGGAGCGGGAAGCTCCTACAATGAGCAGTTCTTC. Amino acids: CASRGAGSSYNEQFF.

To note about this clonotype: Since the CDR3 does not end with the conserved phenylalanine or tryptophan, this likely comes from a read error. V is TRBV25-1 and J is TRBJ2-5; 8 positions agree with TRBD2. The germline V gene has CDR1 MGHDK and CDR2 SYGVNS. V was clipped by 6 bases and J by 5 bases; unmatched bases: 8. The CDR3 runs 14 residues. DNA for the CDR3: TGTGCCAGCAGCCAACGGGGGGGTGAGGAGACCCAGTACCTC. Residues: CASSQRGGEETQYL.